What follows are 19 T cell receptor beta chains derived from one specimen sequenced in a study of beta chain features in type 1 diabetes. Study-level results: Researchers report that Type 1 diabetes patients had moderately but significantly shorter TCRB CDR3s across all four CD4+ subsets.

Antigens for these TCRs are unknown. Every bit of the isolated RNA underwent reverse transcription, so sequencing read expressed TCRB transcripts. TCRdb keeps only in-frame clones here, not all; method: immunoSEQ multiplex PCR. This repertoire shows hundreds of thousands of clones, 15% found once; its top ten account for around 0.015%. Specimen: naive CD4+ T cells from blood. These receptors were collected from a young man with type 1 diabetes.

Only a few counts were recorded for this clone. The chain is built from TRBV11-2 and TRBJ2-1; 7 nucleotides align to TRBD1. CDR3 length: 17 residues. With 2 bases clipped from V and 0 bases from J, the junction kept 7 bases outside the gene matches. Germline V gives CDR1 SGHAT, CDR2 FQNNGV. The CDR3 spells CASSLKLWTGSYNEQFF. CDR3 bases: TGTGCCAGCAGCTTAAAACTATGGACAGGCTCCTACAATGAGCAGTTCTTC. Complete variable domain (other parts from reference TRBV11-2 and TRBJ2-1): EAGVAQSPRYKIIEKRQSVAFWCNPISGHATLYWYQQILGQGPKLLIQFQNNGVVDDSQLPKDRFSAERLKGVDSTLKIQPAKLEDSAVYLCASSLKLWTGSYNEQFFGPGTRLTVL.

J is TRBJ1-1 and V is TRBV29-1, with D uncertain. CDR3 size: 14 residues. V was trimmed by 1 base and J by 0 bases, leaving 9 bases between them. Germline values: CDR1 SQVTM, CDR2 ANQGSEA. CDR3 sequence: CSVEVRQVNTEAFF. The CDR3 DNA reads TGCAGCGTTGAAGTTCGGCAGGTGAACACTGAAGCTTTCTTT.

In this sample, this clone turned up a few times. V gene TRBV6-6 combines with J gene TRBJ2-1; 10 bases are a match to TRBD2. Looked up from germline, CDR1 is MNHNY and CDR2 is SVGAGI (reference sequence). V dropped 6 bases and J dropped 4; count of bases not matched to a gene: 6. The CDR3 runs to 15 residues. The CDR3 here is CASSATSGIYNEQFF. The CDR3 DNA reads as TGTGCCAGCAGCGCTACTAGCGGGATTTACAATGAGCAGTTCTTC.

This clone was observed a handful of times. V is TRBV7-6 and J is TRBJ2-3; D not certain. V lost 5 bases to trimming and J lost 3 bases, with 12 bases between them. This CDR3 has 14 amino acids. The germline V gene encodes CDR1 SGHVS and CDR2 FNYEAQ. CDR3: CASSANHVTDTQYF. The CDR3 DNA reads TGTGCCAGCAGCGCTAACCATGTTACAGATACGCAGTATTTT.

This chain links TRBV6-5 with TRBJ1-2; unclear D gene. The CDR3 has 11 amino acids. Germline V lookup: CDR1 MNHEY, CDR2 SVGAGI. V shed 2 bases and J shed 8 bases, with 6 bases lying between them. The CDR3 sequence: CASSYLGGYTF. The DNA for the CDR3 is TGTGCCAGCAGTTACCTGGGCGGCTACACCTTC.

The chain links TRBV28 to TRBJ2-5, with TRBD2 matching 7 bases. The CDR3 loop spans 12 amino acids. The V gene's germline CDR1 is MDHEN and CDR2 SYDVKM. The trim removed 7 bases at V and 5 bases at J, leaving 4 bases unmatched. CDR3 sequence: CASIGGDETQYF. CDR3 nucleotides: TGTGCCAGCATTGGGGGGGATGAGACCCAGTACTTC.

The V and J genes are TRBV7-2 and TRBJ2-6; D remains unclear. V was pared by 1 base and J by 4 bases, with 11 bases between. The germline V gene encodes CDR1 SGHTA and CDR2 FQGNSA. The CDR3 totals 16 residues. The CDR3: CASSLVAGHGANVLTF. The CDR3, as DNA: TGTGCCAGCAGCTTAGTAGCCGGCCACGGGGCCAACGTCCTGACTTTC.

This clone was detected many times. The chain couples TRBV9 to TRBJ2-2; D gene unclear. The CDR3 runs to 13 residues. Per germline, CDR1 SGDLS and CDR2 YYNGEE. Trimming took 2 bases from V and 3 from J, leaving 5 bases between them. For the CDR3, the DNA is TGTGCCAGCAGCGTGGCGGACACCGGGGAGCTGTTTTTT. As protein: CASSVADTGELFF.

V is TRBV4-2 and J is TRBJ2-1, with TRBD1 identical over 7 bases. Germline values: CDR1 LGHNA, CDR2 YNFKEQ. The CDR3 contains 16 residues. V was pared by 1 base and J by 0 bases, with 3 bases of the junction left unmatched. CDR3 nucleotides: TGTGCCAGCAGCCAAGTAAAGGGGGCCTCCTACAATGAGCAGTTCTTC. Translating it yields CASSQVKGASYNEQFF.

This rearrangement joins TRBV18 to TRBJ1-3; D gene ambiguous. CDR3 size: 15 residues. Per the germline V gene, CDR1 is KGHSH and CDR2 is LQKENI. V shed 3 bases and J shed 0 bases, with 9 bases lying between them. CDR3 DNA: TGTGCCAGCTCACCTCAGCGACTCTCTGGAAACACCATATATTTT. Its translation: CASSPQRLSGNTIYF.

The chain carries TRBV2 and TRBJ1-1; the D gene is possibly TRBD1 (5 bases). This CDR3 has 14 amino acids. The germline V gene encodes CDR1 SNHLY and CDR2 FYNNEI. V was trimmed by 4 bases and J by 4 bases, leaving 13 bases between them. CDR3 residues: CASSVKGQGTEAFF. In DNA form, the CDR3 reads TGTGCCAGCAGTGTAAAGGGCCAGGGCACTGAAGCTTTCTTT.

The rearrangement joins TRBV27 to TRBJ1-1; the D is unclear. Trimming removed 5 bases at V and 1 base at J, with 11 bases between. Per germline, CDR1 MNHEY and CDR2 SMNVEV (reference sequence). The CDR3 sequence is 14 residues long. CDR3 sequence: CASSPREANTEAFF. The CDR3 DNA follows: TGTGCCAGCAGTCCGCGGGAGGCGAACACTGAAGCTTTCTTT.

This clone was counted a few times. The V gene is TRBV7-2, the J gene TRBJ2-1; D unresolved. The CDR3 runs 13 residues. Germline lookup yields CDR1 SGHTA and CDR2 FQGNSA. V shed 2 bases and J shed 8 bases, with 10 bases lying between them. CDR3 sequence: CASSLRRSYEQFF. The CDR3 DNA sequence: TGTGCCAGCAGCTTACGGAGATCCTATGAGCAGTTCTTC.

The table lists this clone with a few counts. This chain uses TRBV5-1 with TRBJ2-3; 10 nucleotides agree with TRBD2. The CDR3 is made up of 16 amino acids. Per the germline V gene, CDR1 is SGHRS and CDR2 is YFSETQ. The V segment lost 1 base and the J segment 1 base; nucleotides outside the gene matches: 3. Here the CDR3 DNA reads TGCGCCAGCAGCTTGTTCCTAGCGGGAGGCACAGATACGCAGTATTTT. Translation gives CASSLFLAGGTDTQYF.

In this sample, this clone turned up a few times. The chain combines TRBV7-9 with TRBJ2-5; D is possibly TRBD2 (6 bases). The J call may be in error: the DNA end matches TRBJ2-7 better. This CDR3 spans 13 amino acids. CDR1 is SEHNR and CDR2 is FQNEAQ in the germline V gene (reference sequence). CDR3 loop: CASTSGEDYEQYF. CDR3 sequence (DNA): TGTGCCAGCACCTCGGGGGAGGACTACGAGCAGTACTTC.

The chain recombines TRBV29-1 with TRBJ1-1; D unresolved. The germline V and J ends were trimmed by 5 bases and 8 bases, with 12 bases remaining between them. The CDR3 is made up of 11 amino acids. The germline V gene has CDR1 SQVTM and CDR2 ANQGSEA. The CDR3 reads CSVSTTREAFF. CDR3 nucleotides: TGCAGCGTTTCGACCACCAGGGAAGCTTTCTTT.

This clone was counted only a few times. CDR3 sequence reads: CAWSAGAAGANVLTF. Here the CDR3 DNA reads TGTGCCTGGAGCGCGGGAGCCGCTGGGGCCAACGTCCTGACTTTC. The chain carries TRBV30 and TRBJ2-6; the match to TRBD2 covers 7 bases. Trimming cost V 3 bases and J 2 bases; bases outside gene matches: 4. Per germline, CDR1 GTSNPN and CDR2 SVGIG (reference sequence). The CDR3 length is 15 residues.

In its sample, this clone was seen a few times. This chain links TRBV28 with TRBJ1-1; D is uncertain. This CDR3 comprises 14 residues. V lost 4 bases to trimming and J lost 0 bases, with 9 bases between them. CDR1 is MDHEN, CDR2 SYDVKM, per germline. In DNA, the CDR3 is TGTGCCAGCAGTTCTAGAGCCGTGAACACTGAAGCTTTCTTT. It yields the protein CASSSRAVNTEAFF.

The rearrangement links TRBV11-2 to TRBJ1-3; 7 bases agree with TRBD1. V lost 1 base and J lost 0; bases outside the gene matches: 12. Looked up from germline, CDR1 is SGHAT and CDR2 is FQNNGV. The CDR3 spans 19 residues. The CDR3 bases are TGTGCCAGCAGCTTAGTTCCCTGGAATCGGGACAGCTCTGGAAACACCATATATTTT. It specifies CASSLVPWNRDSSGNTIYF.